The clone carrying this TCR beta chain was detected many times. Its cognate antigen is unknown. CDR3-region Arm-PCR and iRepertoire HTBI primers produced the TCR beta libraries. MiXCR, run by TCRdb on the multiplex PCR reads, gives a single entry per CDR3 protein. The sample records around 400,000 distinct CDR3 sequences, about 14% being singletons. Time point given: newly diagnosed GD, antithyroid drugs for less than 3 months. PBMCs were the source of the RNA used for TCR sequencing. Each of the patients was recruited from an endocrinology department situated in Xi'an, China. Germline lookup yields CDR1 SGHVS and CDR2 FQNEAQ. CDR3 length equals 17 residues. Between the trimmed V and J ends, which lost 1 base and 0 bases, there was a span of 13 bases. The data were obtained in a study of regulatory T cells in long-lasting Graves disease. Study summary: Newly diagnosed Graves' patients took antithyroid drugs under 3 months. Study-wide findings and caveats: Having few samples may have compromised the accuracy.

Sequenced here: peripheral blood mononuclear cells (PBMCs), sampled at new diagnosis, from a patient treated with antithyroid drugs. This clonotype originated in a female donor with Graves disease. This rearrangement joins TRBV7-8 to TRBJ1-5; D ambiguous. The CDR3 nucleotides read TGTGCCAGCAGCTTAGACTATGCTCCGGATAGCAATCAGCCCCAGCATTTT. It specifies CASSLDYAPDSNQPQHF.